The clone carrying this T cell receptor (beta chain) was seen ten or more times. What it recognizes is unknown. This sample is part of a study of T cell repertoires in cytomegalovirus infection. At the level of the study: Both a matching HLA type and CMV infection were indicated by public TCR beta signatures.

TCRdb ran MiXCR on the reads and lists one entry per CDR3 protein. The top ten clones hold roughly 10% of a sample with almost 500,000 distinct CDR3 sequences, around 11% of them seen once. Overall study results and limits: Individuals carrying CMV plus the relevant HLA were identified by cumulative frequency of public TCR beta families. In two of eight donors, the top clonotype was HLA-C-restricted CMV-specific.

V lost 0 bases to trimming and J lost 3 bases, with 9 bases between them. Per germline, CDR1 MNHEY and CDR2 SVGAGI. The CDR3 is made up of 14 amino acids. The sample consisted of PBMCs. This TCR was sampled from a human donor in good health (CMV status not recorded). Some clones in this sample may be carry-over from other donors' samples. The chain uses TRBV6-5 and TRBJ2-7, with a weak D call TRBD1 (6 bases). CDR3: CASSYSQGSYEQYF. In nucleotides, the CDR3 is TGTGCCAGCAGTTACTCACAGGGCAGCTACGAGCAGTACTTC.